This record concerns one T cell receptor beta chain sequence. This CDR3 region has 16 residues. Germline V lookup: CDR1 SGHTA, CDR2 FQGNSA. With V trimmed by 2 bases and J by 4 bases, 8 bases remained unmatched. TCRdb's table, derived via immunoSEQ multiplex PCR, lists solely in-frame clones and lacks some. The sample includes around 310,000 clones, roughly 89% of them seen just once. This sample is drawn from a study of blood T cell repertoires in COVID-19. Cohort placement rested on clinical history that participants reported themselves. The receptor comes from a woman in her thirties who had recovered from COVID-19. V gene TRBV7-2 combines with J gene TRBJ2-3, with 8 bases aligning to TRBD2. The sample taken for sequencing was PBMCs or T cells enriched from blood (not recorded which). Here the CDR3 DNA reads TGTGCCAGCAGCTTATCTCGAGCGGGAGTTGCAGATACGCAGTATTTT. Its protein product is CASSLSRAGVADTQYF.